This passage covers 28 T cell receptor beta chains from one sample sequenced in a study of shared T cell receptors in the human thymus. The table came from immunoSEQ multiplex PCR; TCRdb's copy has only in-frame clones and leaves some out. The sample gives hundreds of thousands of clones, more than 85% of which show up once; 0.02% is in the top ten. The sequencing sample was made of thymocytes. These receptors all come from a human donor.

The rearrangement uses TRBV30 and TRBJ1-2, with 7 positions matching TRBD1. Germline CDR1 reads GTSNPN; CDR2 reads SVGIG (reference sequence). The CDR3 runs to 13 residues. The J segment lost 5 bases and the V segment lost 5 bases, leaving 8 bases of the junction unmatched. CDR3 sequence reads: CAWREGAPYGYTF. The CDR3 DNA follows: TGTGCCTGGCGGGAGGGGGCCCCATATGGCTACACCTTC. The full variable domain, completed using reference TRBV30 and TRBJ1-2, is SQTIHQWPATLVQPVGSPLSLECTVEGTSNPNLYWYRQAAGRGLQLLFYSVGIGQISSEVPQNLSASRPQDRQFILSSKKLLLSDSGFYLCAWREGAPYGYTFGSGTRLTVV.

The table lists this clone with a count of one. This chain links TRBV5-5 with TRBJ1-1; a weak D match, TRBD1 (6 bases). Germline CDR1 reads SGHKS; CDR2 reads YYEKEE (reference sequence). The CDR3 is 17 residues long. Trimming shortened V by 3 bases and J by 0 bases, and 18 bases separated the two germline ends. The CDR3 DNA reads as TGTGCCAGCAGCTACAACTACTGGGACACTTTGAACACTGAAGCTTTCTTT. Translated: CASSYNYWDTLNTEAFF.

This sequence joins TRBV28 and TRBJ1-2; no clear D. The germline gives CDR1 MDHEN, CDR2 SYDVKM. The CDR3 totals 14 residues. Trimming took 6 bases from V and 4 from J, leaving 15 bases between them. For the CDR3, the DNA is TGTGCCAGCAGCTCCTCAGCTAACGGCTATGGCTACACCTTC. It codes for CASSSSANGYGYTF.

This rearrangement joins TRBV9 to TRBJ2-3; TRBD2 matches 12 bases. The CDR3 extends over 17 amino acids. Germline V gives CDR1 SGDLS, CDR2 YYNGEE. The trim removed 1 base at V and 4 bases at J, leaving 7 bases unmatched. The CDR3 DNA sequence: TGTGCCAGCAGCGTAACTACTAGCGGGAGGACCGCAGATACGCAGTATTTT. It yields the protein CASSVTTSGRTADTQYF.

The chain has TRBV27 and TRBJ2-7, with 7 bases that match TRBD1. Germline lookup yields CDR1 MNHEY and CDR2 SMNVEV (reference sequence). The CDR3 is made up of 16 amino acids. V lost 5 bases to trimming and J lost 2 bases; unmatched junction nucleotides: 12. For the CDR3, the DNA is TGTGCCAGCAGTCCACTACAGGGGAGAAGGGCCTACGAGCAGTACTTC. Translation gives CASSPLQGRRAYEQYF.

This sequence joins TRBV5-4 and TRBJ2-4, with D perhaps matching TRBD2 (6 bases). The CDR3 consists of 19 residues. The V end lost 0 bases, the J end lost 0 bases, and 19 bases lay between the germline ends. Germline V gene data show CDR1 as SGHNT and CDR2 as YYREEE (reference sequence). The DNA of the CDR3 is TGTGCCAGCAGCTTGGAGGGGAAGTTCGGGGGACTAGCCAAAAACATTCAGTACTTC. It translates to CASSLEGKFGGLAKNIQYF.

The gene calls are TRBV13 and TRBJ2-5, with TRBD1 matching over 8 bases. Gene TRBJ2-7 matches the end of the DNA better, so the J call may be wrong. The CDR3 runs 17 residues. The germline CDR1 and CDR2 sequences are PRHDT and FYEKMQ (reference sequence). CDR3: CASSSSEDRESSYEQYF. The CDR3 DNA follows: TGTGCCAGCAGCTCCTCGGAGGACAGGGAAAGCTCCTACGAGCAGTACTTC.

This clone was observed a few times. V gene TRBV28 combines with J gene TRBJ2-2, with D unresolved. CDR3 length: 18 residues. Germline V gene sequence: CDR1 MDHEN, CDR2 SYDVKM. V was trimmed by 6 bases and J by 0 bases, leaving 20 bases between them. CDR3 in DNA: TGTGCCAGCAGCCTCGACAACAACACTAATACGAACACCGGGGAGCTGTTTTTT. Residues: CASSLDNNTNTNTGELFF.

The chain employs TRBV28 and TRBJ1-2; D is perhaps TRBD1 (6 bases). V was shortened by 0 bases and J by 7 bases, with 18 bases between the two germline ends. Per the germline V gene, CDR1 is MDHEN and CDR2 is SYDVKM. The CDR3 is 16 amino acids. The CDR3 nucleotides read TGTGCCAGCAGTTTATGCTTTTGTGGGGGGGCGGCTGGCTACACCTTC. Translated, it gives CASSLCFCGGAAGYTF.

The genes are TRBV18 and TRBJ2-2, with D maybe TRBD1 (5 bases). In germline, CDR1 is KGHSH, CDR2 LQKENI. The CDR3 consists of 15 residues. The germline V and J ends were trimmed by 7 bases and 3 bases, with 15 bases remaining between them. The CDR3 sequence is CASFRVQQDTGELFF. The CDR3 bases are TGTGCCAGCTTCAGGGTGCAACAGGACACCGGGGAGCTGTTTTTT.

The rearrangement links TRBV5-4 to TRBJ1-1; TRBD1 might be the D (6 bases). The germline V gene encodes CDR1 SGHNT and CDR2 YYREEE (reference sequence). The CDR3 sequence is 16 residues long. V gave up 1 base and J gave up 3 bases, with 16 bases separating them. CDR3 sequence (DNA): TGTGCCAGCAGCTTGAAGCCGAAGGGGGTACACACTGAAGCTTTCTTT. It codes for CASSLKPKGVHTEAFF.

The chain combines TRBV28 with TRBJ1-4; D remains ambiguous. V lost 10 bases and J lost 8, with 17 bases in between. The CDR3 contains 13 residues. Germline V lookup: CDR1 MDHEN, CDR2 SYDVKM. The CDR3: CAIKAHLQEKLFF. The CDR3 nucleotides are TGTGCCATAAAGGCACATCTCCAGGAAAAACTGTTTTTT.

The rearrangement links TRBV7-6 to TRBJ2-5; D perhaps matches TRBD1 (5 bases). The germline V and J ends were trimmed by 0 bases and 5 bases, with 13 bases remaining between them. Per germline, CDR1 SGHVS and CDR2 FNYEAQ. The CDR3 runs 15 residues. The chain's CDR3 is CASSLALPGRETQYF. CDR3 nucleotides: TGTGCCAGCAGCTTAGCGCTCCCAGGGCGGGAGACCCAGTACTTC.

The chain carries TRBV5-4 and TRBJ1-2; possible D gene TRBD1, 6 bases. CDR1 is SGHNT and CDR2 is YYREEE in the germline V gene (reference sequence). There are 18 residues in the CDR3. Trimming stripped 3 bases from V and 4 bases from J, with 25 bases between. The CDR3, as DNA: TGTGCCAGCAGCTCCCTCGACGGGGGCAGCCGAAGGGCCTATGGCTACACCTTC. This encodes CASSSLDGGSRRAYGYTF.

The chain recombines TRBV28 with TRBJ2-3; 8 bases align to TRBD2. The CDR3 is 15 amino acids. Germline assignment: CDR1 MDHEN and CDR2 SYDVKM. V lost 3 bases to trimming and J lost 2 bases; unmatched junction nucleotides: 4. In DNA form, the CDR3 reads TGTGCCAGCAGTTTGGGGCGGGAGGCCACAGATACGCAGTATTTT. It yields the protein CASSLGREATDTQYF.

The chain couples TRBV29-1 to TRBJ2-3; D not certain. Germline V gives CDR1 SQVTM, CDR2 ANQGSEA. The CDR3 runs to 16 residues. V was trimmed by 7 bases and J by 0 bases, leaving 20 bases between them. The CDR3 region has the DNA TGCAGCGACTCCAACCGTTTGTGGGAAAGCACAGATACGCAGTATTTT. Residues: CSDSNRLWESTDTQYF.

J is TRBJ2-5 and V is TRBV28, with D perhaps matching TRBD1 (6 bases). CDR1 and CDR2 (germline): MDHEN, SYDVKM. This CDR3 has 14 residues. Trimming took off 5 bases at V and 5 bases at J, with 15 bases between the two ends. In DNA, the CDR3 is TGTGCCAGCAGTGGGGACACCCGGGTGGAGACCCAGTACTTC. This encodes CASSGDTRVETQYF.

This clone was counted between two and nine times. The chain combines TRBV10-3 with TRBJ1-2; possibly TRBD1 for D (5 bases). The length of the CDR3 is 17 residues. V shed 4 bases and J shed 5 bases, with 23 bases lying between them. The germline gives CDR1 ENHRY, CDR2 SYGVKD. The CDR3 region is CAISAPSPGRIKYGYTF. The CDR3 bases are TGTGCCATCAGTGCCCCCTCCCCGGGACGGATTAAGTATGGCTACACCTTC.

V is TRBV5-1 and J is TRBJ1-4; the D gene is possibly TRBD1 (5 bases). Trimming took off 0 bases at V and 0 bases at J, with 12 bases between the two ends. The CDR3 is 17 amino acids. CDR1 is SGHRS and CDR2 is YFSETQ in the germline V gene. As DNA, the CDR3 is TGCGCCAGCAGCTTGGTCGGCAGGGATGCAACTAATGAAAAACTGTTTTTT. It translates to CASSLVGRDATNEKLFF.

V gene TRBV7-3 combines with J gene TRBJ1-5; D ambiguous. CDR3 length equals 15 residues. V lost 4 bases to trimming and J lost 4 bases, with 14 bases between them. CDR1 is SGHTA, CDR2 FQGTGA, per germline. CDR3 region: CASSSPGPKNQPQHF. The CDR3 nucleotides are TGTGCCAGCAGCTCCCCTGGACCGAAGAATCAGCCCCAGCATTTT.

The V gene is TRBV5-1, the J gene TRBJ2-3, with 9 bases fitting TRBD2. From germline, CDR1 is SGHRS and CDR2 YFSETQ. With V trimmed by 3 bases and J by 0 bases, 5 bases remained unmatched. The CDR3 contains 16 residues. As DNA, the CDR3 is TGCGCCAGCAGCTCCGGACTAGCGACTAGCACAGATACGCAGTATTTT. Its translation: CASSSGLATSTDTQYF.

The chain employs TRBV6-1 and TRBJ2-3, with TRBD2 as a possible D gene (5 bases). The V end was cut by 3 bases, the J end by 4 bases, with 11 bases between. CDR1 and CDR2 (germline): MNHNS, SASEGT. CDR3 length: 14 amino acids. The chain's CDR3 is CASSDTDSADTQYF. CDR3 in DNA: TGTGCCAGCAGTGACACGGACTCGGCAGATACGCAGTATTTT.

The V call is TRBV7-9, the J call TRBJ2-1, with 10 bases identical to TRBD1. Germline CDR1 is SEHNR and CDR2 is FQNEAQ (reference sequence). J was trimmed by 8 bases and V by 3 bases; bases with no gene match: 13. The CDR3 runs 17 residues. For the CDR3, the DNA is TGTGCCAGCAGCTTCACGAGACAGGGGGCGAAACGTCATGAGCAGTTCTTC. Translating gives CASSFTRQGAKRHEQFF.

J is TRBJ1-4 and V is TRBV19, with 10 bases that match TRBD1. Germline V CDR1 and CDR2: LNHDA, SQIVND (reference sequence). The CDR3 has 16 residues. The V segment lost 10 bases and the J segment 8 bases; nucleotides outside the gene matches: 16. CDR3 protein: CATTRDRGTDVEKLFF. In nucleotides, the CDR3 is TGTGCCACCACGCGGGACAGGGGAACCGACGTCGAAAAACTGTTTTTT.

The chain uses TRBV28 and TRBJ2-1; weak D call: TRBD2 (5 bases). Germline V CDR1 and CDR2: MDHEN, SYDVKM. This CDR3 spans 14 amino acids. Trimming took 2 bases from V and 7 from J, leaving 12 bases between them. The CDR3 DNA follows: TGTGCCAGCAGTTTAGGTCTAGCAGCGAATGAGCAGTTCTTC. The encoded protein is CASSLGLAANEQFF.

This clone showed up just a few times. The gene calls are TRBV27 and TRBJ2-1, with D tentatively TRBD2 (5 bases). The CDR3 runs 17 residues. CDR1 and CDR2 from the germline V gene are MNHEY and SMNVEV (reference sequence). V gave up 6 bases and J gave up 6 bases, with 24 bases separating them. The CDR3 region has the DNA TGTGCCAGCAGATCTTTATTAATCCCGCTAGCTGGCAATGAGCAGTTCTTC. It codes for CASRSLLIPLAGNEQFF.

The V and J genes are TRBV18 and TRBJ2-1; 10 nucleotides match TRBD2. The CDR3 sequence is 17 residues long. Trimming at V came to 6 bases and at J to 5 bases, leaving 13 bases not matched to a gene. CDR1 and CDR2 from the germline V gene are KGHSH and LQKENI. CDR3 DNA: TGTGCCAGCTCCTCCCTAGGGGGTAGCGGGAGGAACAATGAGCAGTTCTTC. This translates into CASSSLGGSGRNNEQFF. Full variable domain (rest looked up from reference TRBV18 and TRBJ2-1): NAGVMQNPRHLVRRRGQEARLRCSPMKGHSHVYWYRQLPEEGLKFMVYLQKENIIDESGMPKERFSAEFPKEGPSILRIQQVVRGDSAAYFCASSSLGGSGRNNEQFFGPGTRLTVL.

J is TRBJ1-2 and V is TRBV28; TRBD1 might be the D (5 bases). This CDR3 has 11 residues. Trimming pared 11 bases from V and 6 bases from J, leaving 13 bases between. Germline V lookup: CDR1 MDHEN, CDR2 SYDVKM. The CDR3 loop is CASGAEDGYTF. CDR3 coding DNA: TGTGCCTCCGGGGCAGAAGATGGCTACACCTTC.